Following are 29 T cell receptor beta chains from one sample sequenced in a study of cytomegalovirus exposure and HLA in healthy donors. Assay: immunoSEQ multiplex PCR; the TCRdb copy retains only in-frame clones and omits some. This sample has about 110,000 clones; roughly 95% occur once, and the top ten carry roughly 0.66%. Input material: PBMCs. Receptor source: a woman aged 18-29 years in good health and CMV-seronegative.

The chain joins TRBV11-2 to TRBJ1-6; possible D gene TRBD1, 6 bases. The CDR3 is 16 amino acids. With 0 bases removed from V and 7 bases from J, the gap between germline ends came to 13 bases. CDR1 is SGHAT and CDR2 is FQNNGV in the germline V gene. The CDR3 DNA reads TGTGCCAGCAGCTTAGATTGGGGGCGGCAGAATTCACCCCTCCACTTT. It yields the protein CASSLDWGRQNSPLHF.

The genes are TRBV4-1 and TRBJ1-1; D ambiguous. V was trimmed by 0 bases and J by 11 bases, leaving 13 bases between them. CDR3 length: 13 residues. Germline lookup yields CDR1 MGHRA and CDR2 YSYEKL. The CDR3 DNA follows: TGCGCCAGCAGCCAAGACTTGGAGCTGTGGGCTTTCTTT. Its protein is CASSQDLELWAFF.

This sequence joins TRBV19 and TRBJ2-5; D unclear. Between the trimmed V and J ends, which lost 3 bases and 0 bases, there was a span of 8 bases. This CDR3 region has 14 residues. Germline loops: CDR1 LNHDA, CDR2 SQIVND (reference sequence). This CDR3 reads CASSMGRDQETQYF. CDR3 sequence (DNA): TGTGCCAGTAGTATGGGTCGGGACCAAGAGACCCAGTACTTC.

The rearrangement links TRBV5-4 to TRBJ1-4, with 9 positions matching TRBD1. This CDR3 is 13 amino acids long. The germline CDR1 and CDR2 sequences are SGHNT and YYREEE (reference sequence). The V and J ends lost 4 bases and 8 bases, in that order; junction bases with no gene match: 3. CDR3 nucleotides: TGTGCCAGCAGCCCGGACAGGGGAGAAAAACTGTTTTTT. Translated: CASSPDRGEKLFF.

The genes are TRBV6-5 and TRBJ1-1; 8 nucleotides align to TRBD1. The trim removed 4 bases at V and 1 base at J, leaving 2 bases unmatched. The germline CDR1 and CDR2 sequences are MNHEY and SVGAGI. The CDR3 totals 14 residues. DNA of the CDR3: TGTGCCAGCAGTTCAGGGACAGGGAACACTGAAGCTTTCTTT. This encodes CASSSGTGNTEAFF.

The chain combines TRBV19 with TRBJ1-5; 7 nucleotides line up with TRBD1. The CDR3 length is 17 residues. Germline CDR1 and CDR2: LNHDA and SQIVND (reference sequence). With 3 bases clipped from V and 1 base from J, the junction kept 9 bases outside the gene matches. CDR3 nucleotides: TGTGCCAGTAGTATCAGGACAGGCATCTTCAGCAATCAGCCCCAGCATTTT. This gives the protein CASSIRTGIFSNQPQHF.

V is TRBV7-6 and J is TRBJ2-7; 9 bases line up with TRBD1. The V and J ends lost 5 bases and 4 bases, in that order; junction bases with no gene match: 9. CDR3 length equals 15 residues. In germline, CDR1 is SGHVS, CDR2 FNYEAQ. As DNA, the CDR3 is TGTGCCAGCAGCCCCCGGGACAGGGCGAAGTACGAGCAGTACTTC. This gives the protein CASSPRDRAKYEQYF.

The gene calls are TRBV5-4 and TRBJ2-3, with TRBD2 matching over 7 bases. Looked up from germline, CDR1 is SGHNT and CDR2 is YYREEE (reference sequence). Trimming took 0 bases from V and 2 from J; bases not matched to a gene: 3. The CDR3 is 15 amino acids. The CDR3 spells CASSLGRDYTDTQYF. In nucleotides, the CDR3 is TGTGCCAGCAGCTTGGGTAGGGACTACACAGATACGCAGTATTTT.

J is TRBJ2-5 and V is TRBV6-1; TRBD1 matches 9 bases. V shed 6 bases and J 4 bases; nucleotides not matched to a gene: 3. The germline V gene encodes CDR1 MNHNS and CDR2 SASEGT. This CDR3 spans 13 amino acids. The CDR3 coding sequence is TGTGCCAGCAGAAACAGGGGGCGAGAGACCCAGTACTTC. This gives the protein CASRNRGRETQYF.

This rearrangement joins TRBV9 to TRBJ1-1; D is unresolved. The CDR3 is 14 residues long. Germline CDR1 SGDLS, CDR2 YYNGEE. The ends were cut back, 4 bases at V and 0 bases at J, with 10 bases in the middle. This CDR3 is CASSPTSVNTEAFF. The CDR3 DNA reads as TGTGCCAGCAGCCCAACGTCAGTGAACACTGAAGCTTTCTTT.

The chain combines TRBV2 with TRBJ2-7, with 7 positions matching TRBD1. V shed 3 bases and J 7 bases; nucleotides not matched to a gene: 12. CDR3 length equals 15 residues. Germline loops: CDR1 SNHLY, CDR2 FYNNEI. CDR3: CASSETGQPFGEQYF. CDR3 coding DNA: TGTGCCAGCAGTGAGACGGGACAGCCTTTTGGGGAGCAGTACTTC.

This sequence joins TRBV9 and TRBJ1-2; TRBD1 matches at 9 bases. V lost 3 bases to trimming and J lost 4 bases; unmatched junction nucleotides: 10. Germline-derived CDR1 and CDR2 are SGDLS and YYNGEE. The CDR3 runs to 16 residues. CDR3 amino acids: CASSGNYRGRSYGYTF. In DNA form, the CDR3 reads TGTGCCAGCAGCGGGAATTACAGGGGGCGCTCCTATGGCTACACCTTC. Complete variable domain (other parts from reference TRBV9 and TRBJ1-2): DSGVTQTPKHLITATGQRVTLRCSPRSGDLSVYWYQQSLDQGLQFLIQYYNGEERAKGNILERFSAQQFPDLHSELNLSSLELGDSALYFCASSGNYRGRSYGYTFGSGTRLTVV.

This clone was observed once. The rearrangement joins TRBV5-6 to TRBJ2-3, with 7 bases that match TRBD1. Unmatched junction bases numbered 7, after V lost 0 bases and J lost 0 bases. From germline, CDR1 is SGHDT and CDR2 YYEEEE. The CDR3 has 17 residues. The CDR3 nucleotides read TGTGCCAGCAGCTTGGGAGTCGGGACAGCTAGCACAGATACGCAGTATTTT. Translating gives CASSLGVGTASTDTQYF.

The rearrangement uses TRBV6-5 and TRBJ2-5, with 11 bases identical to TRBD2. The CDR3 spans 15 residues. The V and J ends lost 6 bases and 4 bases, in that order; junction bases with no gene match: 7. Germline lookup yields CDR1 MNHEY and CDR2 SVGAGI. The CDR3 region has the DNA TGTGCCAGCAGCCGTAGCGGGGGGGTACGAGAGACCCAGTACTTC. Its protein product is CASSRSGGVRETQYF.

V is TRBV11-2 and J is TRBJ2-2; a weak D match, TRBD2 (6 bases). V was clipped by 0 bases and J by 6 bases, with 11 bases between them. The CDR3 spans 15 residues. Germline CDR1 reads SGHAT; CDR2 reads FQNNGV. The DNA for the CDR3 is TGTGCCAGCAGCTTAGACGGGCGGAGGGCCGGGGAGCTGTTTTTT. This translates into CASSLDGRRAGELFF.

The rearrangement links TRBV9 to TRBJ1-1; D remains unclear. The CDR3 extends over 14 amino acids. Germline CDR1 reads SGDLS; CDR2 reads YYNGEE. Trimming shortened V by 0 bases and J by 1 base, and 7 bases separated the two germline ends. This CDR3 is CASSVDSKNTEAFF. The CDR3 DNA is TGTGCCAGCAGCGTAGACAGCAAGAACACTGAAGCTTTCTTT. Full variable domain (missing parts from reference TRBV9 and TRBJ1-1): DSGVTQTPKHLITATGQRVTLRCSPRSGDLSVYWYQQSLDQGLQFLIQYYNGEERAKGNILERFSAQQFPDLHSELNLSSLELGDSALYFCASSVDSKNTEAFFGQGTRLTVV.

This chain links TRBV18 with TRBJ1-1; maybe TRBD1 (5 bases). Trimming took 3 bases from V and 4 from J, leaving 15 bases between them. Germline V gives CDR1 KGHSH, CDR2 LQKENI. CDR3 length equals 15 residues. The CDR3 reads CASSPIMGGSTEAFF. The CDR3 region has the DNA TGTGCCAGCTCACCGATAATGGGGGGTAGCACTGAAGCTTTCTTT.

CDR3 residues: CATEGEPSIQYF. CDR3 DNA sequence: TGTGCCACAGAGGGGGAACCCAGCATTCAGTACTTC. The chain combines TRBV10-3 with TRBJ2-4, with D tentatively TRBD1 (6 bases). The CDR3 length is 12 residues. Germline loops: CDR1 ENHRY, CDR2 SYGVKD. With 10 bases removed from V and 9 bases from J, the gap between germline ends came to 16 bases.

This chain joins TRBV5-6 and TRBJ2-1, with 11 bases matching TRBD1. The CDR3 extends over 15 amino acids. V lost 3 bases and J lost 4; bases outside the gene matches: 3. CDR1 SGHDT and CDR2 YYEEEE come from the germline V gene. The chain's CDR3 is CASSSGQGEYNEQFF. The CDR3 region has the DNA TGTGCCAGCAGCTCGGGACAGGGGGAGTACAATGAGCAGTTCTTC. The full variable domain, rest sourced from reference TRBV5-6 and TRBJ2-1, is DAGVTQSPTHLIKTRGQQVTLRCSPKSGHDTVSWYQQALGQGPQFIFQYYEEEERQRGNFPDRFSGHQFPNYSSELNVNALLLGDSALYLCASSSGQGEYNEQFFGPGTRLTVL.

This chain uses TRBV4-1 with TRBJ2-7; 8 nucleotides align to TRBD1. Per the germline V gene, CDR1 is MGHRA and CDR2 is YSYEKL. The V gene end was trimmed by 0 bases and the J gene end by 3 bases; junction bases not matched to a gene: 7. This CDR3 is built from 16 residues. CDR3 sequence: CASSQDPGQANYEQYF. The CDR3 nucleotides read TGCGCCAGCAGCCAAGACCCGGGACAGGCGAACTACGAGCAGTACTTC.

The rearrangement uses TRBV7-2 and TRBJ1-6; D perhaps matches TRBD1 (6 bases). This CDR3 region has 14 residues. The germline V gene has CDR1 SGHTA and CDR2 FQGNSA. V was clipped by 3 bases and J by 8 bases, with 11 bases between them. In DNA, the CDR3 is TGTGCCAGCAGCTTCCCACAGGGACATTCACCCCTCCACTTT. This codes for CASSFPQGHSPLHF.

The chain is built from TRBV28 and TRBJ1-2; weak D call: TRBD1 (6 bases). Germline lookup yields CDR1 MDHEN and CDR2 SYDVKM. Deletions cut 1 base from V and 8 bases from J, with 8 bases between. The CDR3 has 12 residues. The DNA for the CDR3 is TGTGCCAGCAGTTTATCCCAGGGGGGCTACACCTTC. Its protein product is CASSLSQGGYTF.

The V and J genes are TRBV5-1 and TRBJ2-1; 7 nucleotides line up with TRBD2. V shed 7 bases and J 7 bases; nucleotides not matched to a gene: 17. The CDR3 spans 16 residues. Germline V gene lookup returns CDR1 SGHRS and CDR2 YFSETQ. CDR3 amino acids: CASRVWGEGRRNEQFF. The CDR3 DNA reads TGCGCCAGCCGCGTATGGGGGGAGGGGAGACGGAATGAGCAGTTCTTC.

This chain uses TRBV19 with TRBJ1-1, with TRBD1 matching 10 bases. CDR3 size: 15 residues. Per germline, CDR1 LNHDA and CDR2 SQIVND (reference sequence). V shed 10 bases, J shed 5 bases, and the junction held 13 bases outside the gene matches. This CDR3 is CATPGQGTGGTEAFF. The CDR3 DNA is TGTGCCACCCCGGGACAGGGGACGGGAGGGACTGAAGCTTTCTTT.

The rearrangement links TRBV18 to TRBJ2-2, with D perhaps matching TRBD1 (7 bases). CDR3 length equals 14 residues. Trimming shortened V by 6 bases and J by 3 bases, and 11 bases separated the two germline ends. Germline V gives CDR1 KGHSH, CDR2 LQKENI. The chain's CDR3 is CASSRDSHTGELFF. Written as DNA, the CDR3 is TGTGCCAGCTCGCGGGACAGCCACACCGGGGAGCTGTTTTTT.

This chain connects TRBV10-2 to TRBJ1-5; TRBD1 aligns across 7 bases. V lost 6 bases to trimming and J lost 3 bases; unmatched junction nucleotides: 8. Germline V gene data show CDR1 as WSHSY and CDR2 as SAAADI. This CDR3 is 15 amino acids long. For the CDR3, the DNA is TGCGCCAGCAGGACCGGGACAGCCGACAATCAGCCCCAGCATTTT. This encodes CASRTGTADNQPQHF.

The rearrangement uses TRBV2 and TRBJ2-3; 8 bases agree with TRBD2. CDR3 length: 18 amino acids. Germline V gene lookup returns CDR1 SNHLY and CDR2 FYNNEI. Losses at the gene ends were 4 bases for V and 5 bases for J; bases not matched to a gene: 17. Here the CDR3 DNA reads TGTGCCAGCAGTGGCAACGGGAGGGTGACAGGTGGTTTAGATACGCAGTATTTT. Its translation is CASSGNGRVTGGLDTQYF.

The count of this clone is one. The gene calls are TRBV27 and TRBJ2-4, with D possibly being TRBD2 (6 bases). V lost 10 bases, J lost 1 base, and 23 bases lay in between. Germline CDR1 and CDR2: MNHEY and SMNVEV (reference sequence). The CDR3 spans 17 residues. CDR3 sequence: CATREFAGPSAKNIQYF. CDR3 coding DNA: TGTGCCACCAGAGAATTCGCGGGGCCTTCTGCCAAAAACATTCAGTACTTC.

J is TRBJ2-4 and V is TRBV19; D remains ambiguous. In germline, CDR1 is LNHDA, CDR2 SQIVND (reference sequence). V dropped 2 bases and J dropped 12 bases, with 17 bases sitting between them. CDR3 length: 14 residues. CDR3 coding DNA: TGTGCCAGTAGTATACTCCCCACCAAATCCGGTCAGTACTTC. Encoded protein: CASSILPTKSGQYF.